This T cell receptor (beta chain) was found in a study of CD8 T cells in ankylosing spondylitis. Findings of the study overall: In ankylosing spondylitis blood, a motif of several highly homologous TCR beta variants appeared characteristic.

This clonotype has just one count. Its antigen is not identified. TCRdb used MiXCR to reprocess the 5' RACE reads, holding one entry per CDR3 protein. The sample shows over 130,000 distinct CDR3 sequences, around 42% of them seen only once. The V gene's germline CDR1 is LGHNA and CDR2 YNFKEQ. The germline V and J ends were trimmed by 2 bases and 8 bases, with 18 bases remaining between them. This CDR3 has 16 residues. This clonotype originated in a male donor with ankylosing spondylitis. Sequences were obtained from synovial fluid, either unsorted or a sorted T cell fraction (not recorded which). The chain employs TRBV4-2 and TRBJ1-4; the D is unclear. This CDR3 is CASSQPRHLPEEKLFF. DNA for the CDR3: TGTGCCAGCAGCCAACCCCGACACCTCCCGGAGGAAAAACTGTTTTTT.